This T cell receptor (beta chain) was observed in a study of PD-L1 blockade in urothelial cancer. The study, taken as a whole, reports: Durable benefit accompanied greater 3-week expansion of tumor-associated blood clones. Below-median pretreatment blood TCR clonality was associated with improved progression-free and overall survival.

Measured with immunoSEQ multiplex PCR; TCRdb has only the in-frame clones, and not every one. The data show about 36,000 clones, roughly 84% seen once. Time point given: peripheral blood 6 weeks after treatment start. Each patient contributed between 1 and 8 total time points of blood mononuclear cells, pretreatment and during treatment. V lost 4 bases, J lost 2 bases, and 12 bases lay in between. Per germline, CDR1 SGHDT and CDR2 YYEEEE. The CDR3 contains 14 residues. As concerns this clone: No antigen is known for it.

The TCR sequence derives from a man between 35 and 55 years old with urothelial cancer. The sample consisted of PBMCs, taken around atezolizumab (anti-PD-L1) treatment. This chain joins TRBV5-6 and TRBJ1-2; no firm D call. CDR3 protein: CASSRGGSNYGYTF. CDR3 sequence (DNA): TGTGCCAGCAGCAGAGGAGGATCCAACTATGGCTACACCTTC.